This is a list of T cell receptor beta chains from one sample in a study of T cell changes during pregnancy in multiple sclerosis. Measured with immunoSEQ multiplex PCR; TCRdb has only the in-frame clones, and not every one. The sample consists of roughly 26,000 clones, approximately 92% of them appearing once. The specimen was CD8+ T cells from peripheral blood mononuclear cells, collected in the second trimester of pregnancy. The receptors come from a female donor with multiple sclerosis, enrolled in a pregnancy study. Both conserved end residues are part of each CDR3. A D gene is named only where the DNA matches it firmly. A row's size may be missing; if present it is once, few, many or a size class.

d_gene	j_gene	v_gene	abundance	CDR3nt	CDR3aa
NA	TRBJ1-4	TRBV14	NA	TGTGCCAGCAGCCAGCGGACGGGAGAGGCAACTAATGAAAAACTGTTTTTT	CASSQRTGEATNEKLFF
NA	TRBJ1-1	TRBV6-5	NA	TGTGCCAGCAGTTACTCGTTAGGAGCCGACACTGAAGCTTTCTTT	CASSYSLGADTEAFF
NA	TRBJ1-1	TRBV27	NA	TGTGCCAGCAGTTTACGGCGGGGATTCTCGATAAACACTGAAGCTTTCTTT	CASSLRRGFSINTEAFF
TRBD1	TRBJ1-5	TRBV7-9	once	TGTGCCAGCAGCTTAGGGACAGGTCTCCCAGATAGCAATCAGCCCCAGCATTTT	CASSLGTGLPDSNQPQHF
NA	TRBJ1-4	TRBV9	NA	TGTGCCAGCAGCCCCTGGGGGGGGCTCACGAATGAAAAACTGTTTTTT	CASSPWGGLTNEKLFF
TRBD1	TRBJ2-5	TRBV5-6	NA	TGTGCCACTCATTACCGGGACAGGGGGCCCGGGCCCCAGTACTTC	CATHYRDRGPGPQYF
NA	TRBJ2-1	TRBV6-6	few	TGTGCCAGCGCTAAACGGGTGGGAGCGGACAATGAGCAGTTCTTC	CASAKRVGADNEQFF
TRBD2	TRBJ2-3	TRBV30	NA	TGTGCCTGGAGTGAGGGACTAGCGGTCACAGATACGCAGTATTTT	CAWSEGLAVTDTQYF
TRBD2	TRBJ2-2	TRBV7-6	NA	TGTGCCAGCAGCCTACCCCTAGCGGGAACCGACACCGGGGAGCTGTTTTTT	CASSLPLAGTDTGELFF
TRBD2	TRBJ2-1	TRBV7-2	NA	TGTGCCAGCAGACTGACTAGCGGGACCTCCCCCTACAATGAGCAGTTCTTC	CASRLTSGTSPYNEQFF
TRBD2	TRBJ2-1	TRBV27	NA	TGTGCCAGCAGTTCGAACCTAGCGGGAGGGCCCCTTATCGAGCAGTTCTTC	CASSSNLAGGPLIEQFF
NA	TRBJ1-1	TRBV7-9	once	TGTGCCACCAGGAGGTTCTGGAACACTGAAGCTTTCTTT	CATRRFWNTEAFF
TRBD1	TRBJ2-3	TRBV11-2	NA	TGTGCCAGCAGCTCCCCCGACAGGGGGAGCACAGATACGCAGTATTTT	CASSSPDRGSTDTQYF
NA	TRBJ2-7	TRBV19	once	TGTGCCAGTAGTGCGGGCCAGCGGAGCTACGAGCAGTACTTC	CASSAGQRSYEQYF
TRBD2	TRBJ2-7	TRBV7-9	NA	TGTGCCAGCAGCTACATAGCGGGAAGGTTGTACGAGCAGTACTTC	CASSYIAGRLYEQYF
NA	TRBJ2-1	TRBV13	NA	TGTGCCAGCAGCTCATTTACAGGGCTAAGCTCCTACAATGAGCAGTTCTTC	CASSSFTGLSSYNEQFF
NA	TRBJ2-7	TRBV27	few	TGTGCCAGCAGTTTAGGCGGCCGAACCTACGAGCAGTACTTC	CASSLGGRTYEQYF
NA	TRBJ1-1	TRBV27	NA	TGTGCCAGCAGTTTTTTGGGACAGAACACTGAAGCTTTCTTT	CASSFLGQNTEAFF
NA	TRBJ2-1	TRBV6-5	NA	TGTGCCAGCAGTTACGAGGCCACTAATGATGAGCAGTTCTTC	CASSYEATNDEQFF
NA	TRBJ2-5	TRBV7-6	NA	TGTGCCAGCAGCTTAAGGGACATAGAGACCCAGTACTTC	CASSLRDIETQYF
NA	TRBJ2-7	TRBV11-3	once	TGTGCCAGCAGCCTTAGCGGAGGGTACGAGCAGTACTTC	CASSLSGGYEQYF